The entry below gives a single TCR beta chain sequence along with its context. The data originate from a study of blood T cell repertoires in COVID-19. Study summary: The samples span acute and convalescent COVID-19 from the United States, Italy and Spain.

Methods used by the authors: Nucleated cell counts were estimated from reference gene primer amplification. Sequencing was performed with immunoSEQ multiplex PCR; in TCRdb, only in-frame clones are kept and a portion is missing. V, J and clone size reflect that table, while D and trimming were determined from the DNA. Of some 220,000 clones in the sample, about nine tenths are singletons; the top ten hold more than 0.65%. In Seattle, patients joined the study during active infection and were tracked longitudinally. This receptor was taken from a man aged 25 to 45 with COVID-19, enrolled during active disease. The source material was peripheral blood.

This CDR3 reads CAYGGYNSPLHF. In DNA, the CDR3 is TGTGCCTACGGGGGGTATAATTCACCCCTCCACTTT. The chain joins TRBV7-9 to TRBJ1-6; the D gene is possibly TRBD1 (5 bases). CDR3 length: 12 amino acids. CDR1 and CDR2 (germline): SEHNR, FQNEAQ (reference sequence). Trimming removed 11 bases at V and 4 bases at J, with 9 bases between.